This TCR beta chain was recovered during a study of blood T cell repertoires in COVID-19. Study details: PBMCs, B-cell-depleted T cells, or T cells provided the cDNA or gDNA that made up the material.

Method: immunoSEQ multiplex PCR; TCRdb's copy keeps in-frame clones and lacks some. The sample yields about 75,000 clones, roughly 91% seen once. Trimming cost V 2 bases and J 2 bases; bases outside gene matches: 3. The CDR3 is 15 residues long. The germline V gene encodes CDR1 LGHDT and CDR2 YNNKEL (reference sequence). Source material: peripheral blood. This TCR came from a human donor in a cohort sampled during active COVID-19. This chain links TRBV3-1 (or the pseudogene TRBV3-2) with TRBJ2-3, with 8 bases matching TRBD2. This chain's CDR3 is CASSQTSGHTDTQYF. The CDR3 DNA sequence: TGTGCCAGCAGCCAAACTAGCGGTCACACAGATACGCAGTATTTT.